This TCR beta chain was sequenced for a study of breast tumors, draining lymph nodes, adjacent tissues (dated by TCRdb to the mid-2010s). For context, the study as a whole: The study compared TCR beta repertoires across tumor, adjacent nontumor tissue and axillary lymph nodes from breast cancer patients. In human breast cancer, the study set out to evaluate how tumor, surrounding tissue and draining lymph node repertoires relate to one another and whether T cells may move between these sites. The paper as a whole reports these results and caveats: The data were considered consistent with most tumor T cells being derived from the lymph node and subsequently expanding within tumor tissue. Rather than being directly demonstrated, the conclusion that tumor T cells originate in lymph nodes was presented as consistent with a hypothesis. In luminal-like breast cancer, tumor and nontumor tissue repertoires resembled each other significantly more than in basal-like breast cancer. T-cell repertoire diversity in tumors was found to be lower than in lymph nodes but higher than in nontumor tissue, and preferential V and J gene usage was observed.

V is reduced by 5 bases and J by 5 bases, leaving a spacing of 11 bases between them. CDR1 is given as MNHEY and CDR2 as SVGEGT, both from the germline V gene. The CDR3 runs 13 residues from the cysteine to the phenylalanine. The entry retains the CDR3 DNA only, 39 bases that are in frame from base 1. The instrument was an Illumina HiSeq 2000. Multiplex PCR amplification was used to generate the TCR beta chain libraries. High-throughput sequencing was used to analyze the amplified TCR beta chain products. Clones were called with MiXCR by TCRdb after fastp trimmed the public reads at Q25, and only in-frame beta chains were retained. Identical CDR3 protein sequences are pooled into one entry, listed with their most common genes and DNA. The sample table shows 55,000 to 75,000 distinct CDR3 sequences, and less than 50% are seen once. Together, the top ten hold approximately 8.7% of the sample. In the case of this clonotype: Its antigen is currently not known. A much larger clone is a single base away; this may be a read error.

The chain is made from TRBV6-2 or TRBV6-3 and TRBJ2-3, with an unclear D gene assignment. Sample: breast tumor tissue. The source is a female donor with breast cancer. Some clones in this sample may be carry-over from other donors' samples. Here the CDR3 is given as CASSPRLGDTQYF. The sequence in DNA is TGTGCCAGCAGTCCCCGACTCGGAGATACGCAGTATTTT.